This TCR beta chain was sequenced for a study of blood T cells in healthy people across ages. Study-wide results and limits: Roughly linear age-related decline in beta diversity appeared, significant by age around 42. Conclusively comparing naive with antigen-experienced cells was impossible with unsorted PBMCs.

About this clonotype: Its antigen remains unknown.

In terms of origin and age, donors were healthy Caucasian individuals from Russia aged about 6 to 90. CDR1 and CDR2 from the germline V gene are LGHDT and YNNKEL (reference sequence). This CDR3 spans 14 amino acids. The V gene lost 4 bases and the J gene lost 2 bases, with 11 bases spanning the gap. A sample-barcoded 5' primer and a J-beta primer mix were used in a second PCR of roughly 6 to 11 cycles. One entry per CDR3 protein, called by TCRdb with MiXCR from the 5' RACE reads. The profile shows over 1,200,000 distinct CDR3 sequences, almost 60% of them singletons. The sequenced sample consisted of blood. This TCR derives from a man between 18 and 35 years old in good health. The chain couples TRBV3-1 to TRBJ2-5; a possible D gene is TRBD2 (6 bases). The CDR3 bases are TGTGCCAGCAGCCTATGGGGACTTCAAGAGACCCAGTACTTC. This gives the protein CASSLWGLQETQYF.